The rows below give T cell receptor beta chains drawn from one sample of a study of early T cells in non-severe SARS-CoV-2 infection. TCRdb re-called the 5' RACE reads with MiXCR, one entry per CDR3 protein. The sample lists roughly 71,000 distinct CDR3 sequences, around 14% occurring once. Sequenced input: whole blood. The source of these receptors is an adult who was a healthcare worker with PCR-confirmed SARS-CoV-2 infection or an uninfected control (not recorded which). The CDR3 runs from the conserved cysteine through the conserved F or W. Fields, in order: J gene, D gene, clone size, V gene, CDR3 protein, CDR3 DNA. D genes are given only for firm matches. The listing skips clone size in some rows; elsewhere it reads once, few, many or a size class.

j_gene: TRBJ2-7; d_gene: TRBD1; abundance: few; v_gene: TRBV2; CDR3aa: CASRPRQGALFRQYF; CDR3nt: TGTGCCAGCAGACCCAGACAGGGGGCGCTTTTTAGACAGTACTTC
j_gene: TRBJ2-7; d_gene: TRBD2; abundance: NA; v_gene: TRBV6-5; CDR3aa: CASRRTSDSYEQYF; CDR3nt: TGTGCCAGCAGACGGACTAGCGACTCCTACGAGCAGTACTTC
j_gene: TRBJ2-1; d_gene: TRBD2; abundance: few; v_gene: TRBV24-1; CDR3aa: CATSDVTSGYYNEQFF; CDR3nt: TGTGCCACCAGTGACGTAACTAGCGGATACTACAATGAGCAGTTCTTC
j_gene: TRBJ2-5; d_gene: NA; abundance: NA; v_gene: TRBV5-1; CDR3aa: CASSLVGGEETQYF; CDR3nt: TGCGCCAGCAGCTTGGTAGGTGGTGAAGAGACCCAGTACTTC
j_gene: TRBJ1-2; d_gene: NA; abundance: NA; v_gene: TRBV29-1; CDR3aa: CSVEDMERTNYGYTF; CDR3nt: TGCAGCGTTGAAGATATGGAGAGAACTAACTATGGCTACACCTTC
j_gene: TRBJ2-6; d_gene: TRBD1; abundance: few; v_gene: TRBV9; CDR3aa: CASSARGTGLFISGANVLTF; CDR3nt: TGTGCCAGCAGCGCTAGGGGGACAGGGCTCTTCATCTCTGGGGCCAACGTCCTGACTTTC
j_gene: TRBJ2-1; d_gene: NA; abundance: few; v_gene: TRBV4-3; CDR3aa: CASSQDLRGPFRTEQFF; CDR3nt: TGCGCCAGCAGCCAAGATTTAAGGGGACCTTTCCGAACTGAGCAGTTCTTC
j_gene: TRBJ2-7; d_gene: NA; abundance: many; v_gene: TRBV1; CDR3aa: CTSSQGTSQHYEQYF; CDR3nt: TGCACCAGCAGCCAAGGGACTAGCCAGCACTACGAGCAGTACTTC
j_gene: TRBJ1-1; d_gene: NA; abundance: few; v_gene: TRBV11-2; CDR3aa: CASSGPFVMNTEAFF; CDR3nt: TGTGCCAGCAGCGGACCGTTTGTAATGAACACTGAAGCTTTCTTT
j_gene: TRBJ2-7; d_gene: NA; abundance: NA; v_gene: TRBV29-1; CDR3aa: CSVDEHGSTYEQYF; CDR3nt: TGCAGCGTTGATGAGCATGGATCAACCTACGAGCAGTACTTC
j_gene: TRBJ1-2; d_gene: NA; abundance: few; v_gene: TRBV3-1; CDR3aa: CASSPNQADPGYTF; CDR3nt: TGTGCCAGCAGCCCGAACCAAGCTGACCCCGGCTACACCTTC
j_gene: TRBJ2-3; d_gene: NA; abundance: NA; v_gene: TRBV6-2/TRBV6-3; CDR3aa: CASSPRTLTDTQYF; CDR3nt: TGTGCCAGCAGCCCCAGGACACTTACAGATACGCAGTATTTT
j_gene: TRBJ2-7; d_gene: NA; abundance: few; v_gene: TRBV6-2/TRBV6-3; CDR3aa: CASSFAGPYAQYF; CDR3nt: TGTGCCAGCAGTTTTGCGGGACCCTACGCGCAGTACTTC
j_gene: TRBJ1-1; d_gene: NA; abundance: NA; v_gene: TRBV5-1; CDR3aa: CASSFTPRLNTEAFF; CDR3nt: TGCGCCAGCAGCTTTACGCCAAGATTGAACACTGAAGCTTTCTTT
j_gene: TRBJ2-7; d_gene: NA; abundance: many; v_gene: TRBV5-1; CDR3aa: CASRPITSYEQYF; CDR3nt: TGCGCCAGCAGGCCTATAACCTCCTACGAGCAGTACTTC
j_gene: TRBJ2-2; d_gene: TRBD1; abundance: many; v_gene: TRBV28; CDR3aa: CASKQGSNTGELFF; CDR3nt: TGTGCCAGCAAACAGGGGTCGAACACCGGGGAGCTGTTTTTT
j_gene: TRBJ2-5; d_gene: NA; abundance: many; v_gene: TRBV12-3/TRBV12-4; CDR3aa: CASSLTQKETQYF; CDR3nt: TGTGCCAGCAGTTTAACGCAGAAAGAGACCCAGTACTTC
j_gene: TRBJ1-1; d_gene: NA; abundance: many; v_gene: TRBV5-4; CDR3aa: CASSLVGWGEAFF; CDR3nt: TGTGCCAGCAGCTTGGTTGGATGGGGGGAAGCTTTCTTT
j_gene: TRBJ2-1; d_gene: TRBD1; abundance: many; v_gene: TRBV7-3; CDR3aa: CASSSGQGIGSDEQFF; CDR3nt: TGTGCCAGCAGCAGCGGACAGGGGATTGGGAGCGATGAGCAGTTCTTC
j_gene: TRBJ2-7; d_gene: TRBD1; abundance: NA; v_gene: TRBV4-1; CDR3aa: CASSQGQGGDWSYEQYF; CDR3nt: TGCGCCAGCAGCCAGGGACAGGGGGGAGATTGGTCCTACGAGCAGTACTTC
j_gene: TRBJ1-2; d_gene: NA; abundance: NA; v_gene: TRBV5-1; CDR3aa: CASSLAGDYGYTF; CDR3nt: TGCGCCAGCAGCTTGGCAGGGGACTATGGCTACACCTTC
j_gene: TRBJ2-3; d_gene: NA; abundance: NA; v_gene: TRBV11-2; CDR3aa: CAVHTDTQYF; CDR3nt: TGTGCCGTGCACACAGATACGCAGTATTTT
j_gene: TRBJ2-5; d_gene: NA; abundance: NA; v_gene: TRBV5-1; CDR3aa: CASSLEGYPETQYF; CDR3nt: TGCGCCAGCAGCTTGGAGGGCTATCCAGAGACCCAGTACTTC
j_gene: TRBJ2-5; d_gene: NA; abundance: many; v_gene: TRBV2; CDR3aa: CASSNRGGETQYF; CDR3nt: TGTGCCAGCAGTAACAGGGGAGGGGAGACCCAGTACTTC
j_gene: TRBJ2-7; d_gene: NA; abundance: many; v_gene: TRBV29-1; CDR3aa: CSVRPGNYEQYF; CDR3nt: TGCAGCGTTCGCCCCGGGAACTACGAGCAGTACTTC
j_gene: TRBJ1-2; d_gene: NA; abundance: many; v_gene: TRBV19; CDR3aa: CASSIPGRAGDYGYTF; CDR3nt: TGTGCCAGTAGTATCCCCGGCAGGGCCGGGGACTATGGCTACACCTTC
j_gene: TRBJ2-5; d_gene: NA; abundance: few; v_gene: TRBV5-1; CDR3aa: CASGEPGGTQYF; CDR3nt: TGCGCCAGCGGAGAACCGGGTGGGACCCAGTACTTC
j_gene: TRBJ1-4; d_gene: NA; abundance: many; v_gene: TRBV6-1; CDR3aa: CASATQNLFF; CDR3nt: TGTGCCAGCGCCACCCAGAATCTGTTTTTT
j_gene: TRBJ1-2; d_gene: NA; abundance: many; v_gene: TRBV5-6; CDR3aa: CASSFNYGYTF; CDR3nt: TGTGCCAGCAGCTTCAACTATGGCTACACCTTC
j_gene: TRBJ2-1; d_gene: TRBD2; abundance: NA; v_gene: TRBV11-3; CDR3aa: CASTIAGGHYNEQFF; CDR3nt: TGTGCCAGCACCATAGCGGGAGGACATTACAATGAGCAGTTCTTC
j_gene: TRBJ1-1; d_gene: NA; abundance: many; v_gene: TRBV5-1; CDR3aa: CASSLGPEAEAFF; CDR3nt: TGCGCCAGCAGCTTGGGGCCGGAGGCTGAAGCTTTCTTT
j_gene: TRBJ1-2; d_gene: NA; abundance: many; v_gene: TRBV7-3; CDR3aa: CASSLSGTNGYTF; CDR3nt: TGTGCCAGCAGCTTAAGCGGGACAAACGGCTACACCTTC
j_gene: TRBJ2-6; d_gene: NA; abundance: many; v_gene: TRBV19; CDR3aa: CASSIDPGANVLTF; CDR3nt: TGTGCCAGTAGTATTGATCCTGGGGCCAACGTCCTGACTTTC
j_gene: TRBJ2-1; d_gene: NA; abundance: NA; v_gene: TRBV4-1; CDR3aa: CASSQSPAAGGEQFF; CDR3nt: TGCGCCAGCAGCCAAAGTCCAGCCGCAGGTGGTGAGCAGTTCTTC
j_gene: TRBJ1-5; d_gene: NA; abundance: NA; v_gene: TRBV6-4; CDR3aa: CASSDSLGGLPQHF; CDR3nt: TGTGCCAGCAGTGACTCGTTAGGCGGGCTGCCCCAGCATTTT
j_gene: TRBJ2-1; d_gene: TRBD2; abundance: many; v_gene: TRBV6-2/TRBV6-3; CDR3aa: CASSYASGRVNEQFF; CDR3nt: TGTGCCAGCAGTTACGCTAGCGGGAGGGTCAATGAGCAGTTCTTC
j_gene: TRBJ2-3; d_gene: NA; abundance: many; v_gene: TRBV7-2; CDR3aa: CASSPPGRSDTQYF; CDR3nt: TGTGCCAGCAGCCCCCCCGGAAGGTCAGATACGCAGTATTTT
j_gene: TRBJ2-1; d_gene: TRBD1; abundance: many; v_gene: TRBV7-3; CDR3aa: CASRKGQGRDEQFF; CDR3nt: TGTGCCAGCAGGAAAGGACAGGGGCGGGATGAGCAGTTCTTC
j_gene: TRBJ1-6; d_gene: NA; abundance: few; v_gene: TRBV7-2; CDR3aa: CASSPGGNSPLHF; CDR3nt: TGTGCCAGCAGCCCCGGGGGTAATTCACCCCTCCACTTT
j_gene: TRBJ2-7; d_gene: TRBD2; abundance: many; v_gene: TRBV11-2; CDR3aa: CASSRRWGLAVNEQYF; CDR3nt: TGTGCCAGCAGCCGCCGCTGGGGACTAGCGGTGAATGAGCAGTACTTC
j_gene: TRBJ2-7; d_gene: NA; abundance: NA; v_gene: TRBV11-2; CDR3aa: CASSLRLAYEQYF; CDR3nt: TGTGCCAGCAGCTTGAGGTTAGCCTACGAGCAGTACTTC
j_gene: TRBJ1-5; d_gene: NA; abundance: many; v_gene: TRBV27; CDR3aa: CASSLIGVGNQPQHF; CDR3nt: TGTGCCAGCAGTTTAATCGGGGTCGGCAATCAGCCCCAGCATTTT
j_gene: TRBJ2-4; d_gene: NA; abundance: NA; v_gene: TRBV29-1; CDR3aa: CSVAGLAKNIQYF; CDR3nt: TGCAGCGTTGCGGGACTAGCCAAAAACATTCAGTACTTC
j_gene: TRBJ2-7; d_gene: NA; abundance: many; v_gene: TRBV4-2; CDR3aa: CASSQGPDTAYDEQYF; CDR3nt: TGTGCCAGCAGCCAAGGTCCGGACACCGCCTACGACGAGCAGTACTTC
j_gene: TRBJ2-4; d_gene: NA; abundance: few; v_gene: TRBV20-1; CDR3aa: CSARGAKNIQYF; CDR3nt: TGCAGTGCTAGAGGGGCCAAAAACATTCAGTACTTC
j_gene: TRBJ2-1; d_gene: NA; abundance: many; v_gene: TRBV5-1; CDR3aa: CASRLARVNEQFF; CDR3nt: TGCGCCAGCAGGCTAGCGCGAGTCAATGAGCAGTTCTTC
j_gene: TRBJ2-3; d_gene: NA; abundance: NA; v_gene: TRBV7-9; CDR3aa: CASRKQGYTDTQYF; CDR3nt: TGTGCCAGCAGGAAACAGGGTTACACAGATACGCAGTATTTT